This entry concerns a single T cell receptor (beta chain). Its antigen is currently unknown. This specimen comes from a study of beta chain features in type 1 diabetes. The authors reverse transcribed all of the isolated RNA, so sequencing captured expressed TCRB transcripts. TCRdb's table, derived via immunoSEQ multiplex PCR, lists solely in-frame clones and lacks some. This sample has hundreds of thousands of clones; roughly 8% occur once, and the top ten carry approximately 0.44%. Study results and caveats: Shorter TCRB CDR3s, moderately but significantly so, marked every one of the four CD4+ subsets in Type 1 diabetes patients.

The sequenced material came from central memory CD4+ T cells from blood. The TCR comes from a woman younger than 30 in good health.

The CDR3 DNA reads as TGCGCCAGCAGCCAACCCATAATGGGGACTACAACCGGGGAGCTGTTTTTT. Translation gives CASSQPIMGTTTGELFF. The chain employs TRBV4-1 and TRBJ2-2; 7 bases are shared with TRBD2. CDR1 is MGHRA and CDR2 is YSYEKL in the germline V gene. This CDR3 has 17 amino acids. Trimming removed 2 bases from V and 5 bases from J; junction bases left unmatched: 11.